A single T cell receptor (beta chain) is shown here with its context. Its target antigen remains unknown. The sample holds no much larger clone one base away, and base qualities are not on file. The CDR3, cysteine through phenylalanine, is 15 amino acids long. Here the CDR3 DNA is all that survives: 45 bases in frame from base 1. Compared with germline, V lacks 5 bases and J lacks 2 bases; bases without a gene match: 8. CDR1 and CDR2 are read off the germline V gene (reference sequence) as SEHNR and FQNEAQ. The data are from a study of control samples from healthy donors and cancer patients (TCRdb year 2020). To prepare the library, the immunoSEQ multiplex PCR assay was applied. TCRdb provides this immuneACCESS table in a form limited to in-frame rearrangements. Some clones are lacking; in checked studies, under half of them reflect an unresolved V gene, and why the rest are absent is not known. This sample gives about 120,000 clones in total; roughly 93% of them show up just once. The ten largest clonotypes hold more than 2% of the sample.

Recombination linked TRBV7-9 to TRBJ1-1; 7 bases in the junction line up with TRBD1. The specimen was blood. The origin of this receptor is a man in his thirties or forties in good health. The nucleotide sequence reads TGTGCCAGCAGCCCCCGGACAGGCAGTAACACTGAAGCTTTCTTT. This gives the protein CASSPRTGSNTEAFF.